This T cell receptor (beta chain) came from a study of shared clonotypes between healthy human individuals. Germline V gene sequence: CDR1 SQVTM, CDR2 ANQGSEA. The CDR3 is made up of 13 amino acids. Trimming cost V 8 bases and J 3 bases, with 15 bases left between them. The protocol was immunoSEQ multiplex PCR, while the TCRdb copy is restricted to in-frame clones and leaves out a portion. The sample lists about 1,500,000 clones, roughly 95% seen once, with roughly 1.2% in the top ten. Into CD45RA+ naive and CD45RA-negative memory subsets, the CD4+ cells were split. This sequence originates from a man aged 25 to 45 in good health. The rearrangement links TRBV29-1 to TRBJ2-3; D is perhaps TRBD1 or TRBD2 (6 bases each). Sequencing input: naive CD4+ T cells sorted from blood. Subset meaning: CD45RA+ positively selected. The CDR3 region is CSTRGRSTDTQYF. CDR3 bases: TGCAGCACGAGGGGGAGGTCGACAGATACGCAGTATTTT.